The clone carrying this T cell receptor (beta chain) was recorded a few times. Its antigen is currently unknown. Assay: immunoSEQ multiplex PCR; the TCRdb copy retains only in-frame clones and omits some. The sample records about 86,000 clones, around nine tenths being singletons. This sample is drawn from a study of T cell responses to AZD1222 COVID-19 vaccine. Study-level findings and limits: Increased Spike-specific TCR breadth and depth were observed after two AZD1222 doses. In all cases, repertoires were sampled only after the peak T cell response. With dominance at 160-218 and 743-854, vaccine-associated CD4 TCRs spanned spike.

CDR3 size: 15 residues. V dropped 3 bases and J dropped 9; count of bases not matched to a gene: 11. Germline CDR1 reads SGDLS; CDR2 reads YYNGEE. This receptor was taken from an adult in good health. Specimen: peripheral blood, collected on day 0 of AZD1222 vaccination. The chain recombines TRBV9 with TRBJ2-1; 8 bases fit TRBD2. CDR3: CASSASREGQREQFF. The CDR3 DNA follows: TGTGCCAGCAGCGCCTCCCGGGAGGGGCAGCGTGAGCAGTTCTTC.